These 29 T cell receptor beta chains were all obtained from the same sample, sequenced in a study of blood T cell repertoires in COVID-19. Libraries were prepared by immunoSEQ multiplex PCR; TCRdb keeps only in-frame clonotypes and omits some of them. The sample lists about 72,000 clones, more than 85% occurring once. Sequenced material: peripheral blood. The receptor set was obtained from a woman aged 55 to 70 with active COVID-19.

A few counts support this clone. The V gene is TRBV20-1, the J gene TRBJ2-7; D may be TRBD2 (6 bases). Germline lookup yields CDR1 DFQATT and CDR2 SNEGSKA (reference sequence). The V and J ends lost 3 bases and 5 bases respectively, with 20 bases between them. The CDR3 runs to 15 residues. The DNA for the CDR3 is TGCAGTGCTAGTCGTAGCGGCCCCGCTGGGGACGAGCAGTACTTC. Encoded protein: CSASRSGPAGDEQYF.

CDR3 DNA sequence: TGTGCCAGCTCGCGAATACAGGATTCACCCCTCCACTTT. Its protein product is CASSRIQDSPLHF. This chain links TRBV18 with TRBJ1-6; maybe TRBD1 (5 bases). The V gene lost 6 bases and the J gene lost 8 bases, with 11 bases spanning the gap. The CDR3 totals 13 residues. CDR1 and CDR2 (germline): KGHSH, LQKENI.

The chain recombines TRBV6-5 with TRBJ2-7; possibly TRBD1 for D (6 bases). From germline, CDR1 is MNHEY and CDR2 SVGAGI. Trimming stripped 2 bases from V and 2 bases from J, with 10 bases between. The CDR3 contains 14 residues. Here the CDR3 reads CASSYGQGPYEQYF. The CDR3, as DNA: TGTGCCAGCAGTTACGGGCAGGGGCCCTACGAGCAGTACTTC.

The CDR3 spells CASSPAGRGNTIYF. The DNA of the CDR3 is TGTGCCAGCAGCCCCGCGGGGCGAGGAAACACCATATATTTT. This chain uses TRBV28 with TRBJ1-3; D perhaps matches TRBD1 (5 bases). Between the trimmed V and J ends, which lost 6 bases and 4 bases, there was a span of 13 bases. This CDR3 has 14 amino acids. Germline-derived CDR1 and CDR2 are MDHEN and SYDVKM.

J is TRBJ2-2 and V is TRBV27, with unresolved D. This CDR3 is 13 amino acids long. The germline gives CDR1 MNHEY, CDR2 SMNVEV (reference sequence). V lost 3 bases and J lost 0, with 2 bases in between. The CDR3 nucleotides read TGTGCCAGCAGTTTTACGAACACCGGGGAGCTGTTTTTT. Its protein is CASSFTNTGELFF.

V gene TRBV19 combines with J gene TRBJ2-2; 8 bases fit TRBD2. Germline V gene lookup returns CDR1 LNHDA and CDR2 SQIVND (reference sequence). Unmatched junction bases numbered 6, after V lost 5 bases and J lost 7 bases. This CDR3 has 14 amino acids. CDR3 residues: CASSVAGLIGELFF. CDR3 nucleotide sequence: TGTGCCAGTAGTGTAGCGGGACTGATCGGGGAGCTGTTTTTT.

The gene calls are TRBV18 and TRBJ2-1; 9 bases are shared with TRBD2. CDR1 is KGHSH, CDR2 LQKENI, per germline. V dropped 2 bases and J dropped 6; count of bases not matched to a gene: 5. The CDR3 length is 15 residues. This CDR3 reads CASSPGLAGSNEQFF. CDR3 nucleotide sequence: TGTGCCAGCTCACCAGGCCTAGCGGGAAGCAATGAGCAGTTCTTC.

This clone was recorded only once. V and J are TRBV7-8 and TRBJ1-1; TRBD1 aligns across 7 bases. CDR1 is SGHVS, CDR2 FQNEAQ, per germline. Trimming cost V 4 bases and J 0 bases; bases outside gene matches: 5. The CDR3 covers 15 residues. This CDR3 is CASSSRTGLNTEAFF. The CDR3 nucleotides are TGTGCCAGCAGCTCCCGGACAGGCCTGAACACTGAAGCTTTCTTT.

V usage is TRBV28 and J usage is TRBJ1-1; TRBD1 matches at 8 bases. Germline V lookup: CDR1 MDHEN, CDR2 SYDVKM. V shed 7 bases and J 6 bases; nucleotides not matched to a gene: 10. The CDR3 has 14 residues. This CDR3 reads CASKNPQGAAEAFF. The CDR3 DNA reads TGTGCCAGCAAGAACCCTCAGGGGGCAGCTGAAGCTTTCTTT. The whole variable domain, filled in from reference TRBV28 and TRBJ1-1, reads DVKVTQSSRYLVKRTGEKVFLECVQDMDHENMFWYRQDPGLGLRLIYFSYDVKMKEKGDIPEGYSVSREKKERFSLILESASTNQTSMYLCASKNPQGAAEAFFGQGTRLTVV.

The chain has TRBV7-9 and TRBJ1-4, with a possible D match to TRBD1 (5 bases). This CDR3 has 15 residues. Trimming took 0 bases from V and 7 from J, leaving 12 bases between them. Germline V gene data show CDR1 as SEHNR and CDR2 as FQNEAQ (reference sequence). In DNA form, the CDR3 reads TGTGCCAGCAGCTTAGCGCGTTCGGGGGTTGAAAAACTGTTTTTT. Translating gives CASSLARSGVEKLFF.

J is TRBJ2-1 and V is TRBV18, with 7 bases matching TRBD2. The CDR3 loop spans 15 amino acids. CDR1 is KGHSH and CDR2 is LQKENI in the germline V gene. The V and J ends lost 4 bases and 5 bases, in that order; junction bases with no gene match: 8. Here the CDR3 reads CASSQVAGEHNEQFF. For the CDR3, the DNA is TGTGCCAGCTCACAAGTGGCGGGAGAACACAATGAGCAGTTCTTC. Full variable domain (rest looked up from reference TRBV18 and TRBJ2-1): NAGVMQNPRHLVRRRGQEARLRCSPMKGHSHVYWYRQLPEEGLKFMVYLQKENIIDESGMPKERFSAEFPKEGPSILRIQQVVRGDSAAYFCASSQVAGEHNEQFFGPGTRLTVL.

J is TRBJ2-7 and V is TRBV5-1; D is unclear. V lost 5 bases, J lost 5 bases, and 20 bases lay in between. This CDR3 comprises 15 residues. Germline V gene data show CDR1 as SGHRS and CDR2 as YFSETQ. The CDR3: CASSTRVRSIHEQYF. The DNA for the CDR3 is TGCGCCAGCAGTACTCGGGTCCGGTCCATCCACGAGCAGTACTTC.

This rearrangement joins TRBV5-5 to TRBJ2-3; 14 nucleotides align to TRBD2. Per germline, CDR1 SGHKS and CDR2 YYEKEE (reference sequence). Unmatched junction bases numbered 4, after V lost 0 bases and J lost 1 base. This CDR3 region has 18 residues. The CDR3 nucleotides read TGTGCCAGCAGCTTGGTGGGGGGACTAGCGGGAGGCACAGATACGCAGTATTTT. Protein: CASSLVGGLAGGTDTQYF.

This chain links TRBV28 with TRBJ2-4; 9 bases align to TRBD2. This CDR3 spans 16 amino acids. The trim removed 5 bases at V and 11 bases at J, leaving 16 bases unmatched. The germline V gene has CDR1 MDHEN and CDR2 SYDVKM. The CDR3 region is CASSPQGAGGTGVQYF. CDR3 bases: TGTGCCAGCAGTCCCCAGGGAGCGGGAGGCACCGGGGTTCAGTACTTC.

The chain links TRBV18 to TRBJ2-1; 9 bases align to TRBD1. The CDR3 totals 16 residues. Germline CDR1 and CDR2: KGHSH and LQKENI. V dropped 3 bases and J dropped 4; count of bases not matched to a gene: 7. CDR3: CASSPQGTGRYNEQFF. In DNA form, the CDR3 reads TGTGCCAGCTCACCTCAGGGGACAGGGAGATACAATGAGCAGTTCTTC.

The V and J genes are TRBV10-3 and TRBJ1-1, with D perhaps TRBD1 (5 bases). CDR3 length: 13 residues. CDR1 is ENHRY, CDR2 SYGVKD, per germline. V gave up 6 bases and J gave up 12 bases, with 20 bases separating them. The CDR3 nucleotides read TGTGCCATCAGCCTCGCCGGGGGGGAGAGATCTTTCTTT. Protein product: CAISLAGGERSFF.

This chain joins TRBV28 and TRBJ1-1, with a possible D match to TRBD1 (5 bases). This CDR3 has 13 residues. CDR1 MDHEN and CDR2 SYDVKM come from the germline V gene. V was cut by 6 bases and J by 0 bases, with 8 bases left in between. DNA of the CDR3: TGTGCCAGCAGCAGACAGATGAACACTGAAGCTTTCTTT. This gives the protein CASSRQMNTEAFF.

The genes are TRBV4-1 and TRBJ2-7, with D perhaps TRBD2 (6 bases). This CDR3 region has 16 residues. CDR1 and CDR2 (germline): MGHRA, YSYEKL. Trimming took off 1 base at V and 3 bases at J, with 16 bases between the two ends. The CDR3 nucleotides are TGCGCCAGCAGCCAAGCCCTATCTAGCGCGCTCTACGAGCAGTACTTC. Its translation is CASSQALSSALYEQYF.

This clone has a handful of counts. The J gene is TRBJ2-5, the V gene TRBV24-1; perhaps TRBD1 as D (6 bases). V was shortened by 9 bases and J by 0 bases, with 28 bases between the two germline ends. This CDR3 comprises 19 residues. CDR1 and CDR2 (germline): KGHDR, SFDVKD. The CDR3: CATDPLPLVQGRDQETQYF. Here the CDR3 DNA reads TGTGCCACCGACCCGCTTCCTCTCGTCCAGGGGCGGGACCAAGAGACCCAGTACTTC.

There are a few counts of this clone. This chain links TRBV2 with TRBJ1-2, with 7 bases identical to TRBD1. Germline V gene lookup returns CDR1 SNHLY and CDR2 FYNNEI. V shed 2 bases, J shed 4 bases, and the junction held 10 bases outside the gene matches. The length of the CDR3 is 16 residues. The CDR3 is CASSEPGQSFAYGYTF. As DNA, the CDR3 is TGTGCCAGCAGTGAACCGGGACAGAGTTTTGCCTATGGCTACACCTTC.

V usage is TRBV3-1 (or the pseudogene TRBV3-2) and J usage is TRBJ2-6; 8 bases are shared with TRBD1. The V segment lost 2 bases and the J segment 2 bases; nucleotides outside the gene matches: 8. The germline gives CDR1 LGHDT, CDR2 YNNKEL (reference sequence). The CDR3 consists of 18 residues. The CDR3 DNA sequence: TGTGCCAGCAGCCAACCTTTCACCAGGGGGCCTGGGGCCAACGTCCTGACTTTC. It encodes CASSQPFTRGPGANVLTF.

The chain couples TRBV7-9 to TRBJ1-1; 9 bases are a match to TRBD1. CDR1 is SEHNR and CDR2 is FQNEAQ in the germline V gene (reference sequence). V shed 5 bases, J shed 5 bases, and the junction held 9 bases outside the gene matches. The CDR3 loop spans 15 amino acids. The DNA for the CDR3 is TGTGCCAGCAGCCCCACCGGGACAGGGAGAACTGAAGCTTTCTTT. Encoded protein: CASSPTGTGRTEAFF.

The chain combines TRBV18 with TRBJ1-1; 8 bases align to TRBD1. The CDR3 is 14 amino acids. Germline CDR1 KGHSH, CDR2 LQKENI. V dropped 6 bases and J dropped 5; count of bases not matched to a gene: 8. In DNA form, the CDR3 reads TGTGCCAGCTCTCGACTTGACAGGGGAACTGAAGCTTTCTTT. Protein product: CASSRLDRGTEAFF.

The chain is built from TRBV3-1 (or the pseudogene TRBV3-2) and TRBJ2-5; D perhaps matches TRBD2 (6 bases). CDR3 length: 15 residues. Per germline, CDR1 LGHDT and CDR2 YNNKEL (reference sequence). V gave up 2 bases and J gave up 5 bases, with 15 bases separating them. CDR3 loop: CASSQPPGGPETQYF. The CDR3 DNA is TGTGCCAGCAGCCAACCCCCCGGGGGACCGGAGACCCAGTACTTC.

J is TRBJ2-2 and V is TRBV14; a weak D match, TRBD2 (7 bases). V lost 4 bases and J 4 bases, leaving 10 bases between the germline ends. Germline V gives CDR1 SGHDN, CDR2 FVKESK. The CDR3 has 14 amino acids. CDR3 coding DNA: TGTGCCAGCAGCCGGGGGGGGCCCACCGGGGAGCTGTTTTTT. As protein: CASSRGGPTGELFF.

The CDR3 loop reads CASSLAGVNEQYF. DNA for the CDR3: TGTGCCAGCAGTTTAGCGGGAGTCAACGAGCAGTACTTC. The chain combines TRBV27 with TRBJ2-7; 7 bases line up with TRBD2. Germline V gives CDR1 MNHEY, CDR2 SMNVEV (reference sequence). V lost 2 bases, J lost 5 bases, and 3 bases stayed unmatched. CDR3 length equals 13 residues.

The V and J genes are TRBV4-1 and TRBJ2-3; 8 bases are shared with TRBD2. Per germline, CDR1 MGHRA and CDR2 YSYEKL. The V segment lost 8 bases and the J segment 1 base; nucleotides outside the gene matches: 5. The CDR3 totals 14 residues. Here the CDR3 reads CASAGGFGTDTQYF. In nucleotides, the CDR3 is TGCGCCAGCGCGGGGGGTTTCGGCACAGATACGCAGTATTTT.

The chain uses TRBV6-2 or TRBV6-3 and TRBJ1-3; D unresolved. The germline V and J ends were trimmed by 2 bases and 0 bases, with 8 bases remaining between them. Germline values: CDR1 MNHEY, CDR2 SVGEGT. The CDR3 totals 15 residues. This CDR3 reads CASSYIGSSGNTIYF. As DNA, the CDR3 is TGTGCCAGCAGTTACATCGGGTCCTCTGGAAACACCATATATTTT.

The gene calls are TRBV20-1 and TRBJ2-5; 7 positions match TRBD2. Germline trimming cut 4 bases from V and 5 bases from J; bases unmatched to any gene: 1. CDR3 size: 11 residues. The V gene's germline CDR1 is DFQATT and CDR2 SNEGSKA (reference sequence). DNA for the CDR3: TGCAGTGCTATGGGGGGGGAGACCCAGTACTTC. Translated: CSAMGGETQYF.